A selection of T cell receptor beta chains follows, all from one sample in a study of shared clonotypes between healthy human individuals. Assay used: immunoSEQ multiplex PCR; TCRdb lists only in-frame clones, some missing. The sample has about 650,000 clones, about 95% seen once; the top ten hold 0.095% to 0.12%. Source material: naive CD8+ T cells sorted from blood. Receptors originate from a woman in her thirties in good health. The CDR3 runs from the conserved cysteine through the conserved F or W. A D gene is named only where the DNA matches it firmly. Clone sizes are given selectively: once, few, many, or a class where the clone is expanded.

D gene: TRBD2; J gene: TRBJ2-4; clone size: NA; V gene: TRBV13; CDR3 length: 16; CDR3 DNA: TGTGCCAGCAGCTTAGCGGGTTCGGGAGGGGAAAACATTCAGTACTTC; CDR3 protein: CASSLAGSGGENIQYF
D gene: TRBD2; J gene: TRBJ2-1; clone size: once; V gene: TRBV27; CDR3 length: 13; CDR3 DNA: TGTGCCAGCAGTGCCCACCGGGGGGGGGAGCAGTTCTTC; CDR3 protein: CASSAHRGGEQFF
D gene: TRBD2; J gene: TRBJ2-5; clone size: NA; V gene: TRBV27; CDR3 length: 15; CDR3 DNA: TGTGCCAGCAGTCCCGGACTAGCGAGTCAAGAGACCCAGTACTTC; CDR3 protein: CASSPGLASQETQYF
D gene: NA; J gene: TRBJ2-1; clone size: NA; V gene: TRBV28; CDR3 length: 15; CDR3 DNA: TGTGCCAGCAGTTCCCTCGTCTTTGAGGGGAATGAGCAGTTCTTC; CDR3 protein: CASSSLVFEGNEQFF
D gene: NA; J gene: TRBJ2-2; clone size: NA; V gene: TRBV7-3; CDR3 length: 14; CDR3 DNA: TGTGCCAGCAGCTCCTACTCGAACACCGGGGAGCTGTTTTTT; CDR3 protein: CASSSYSNTGELFF
D gene: NA; J gene: TRBJ2-1; clone size: NA; V gene: TRBV28; CDR3 length: 17; CDR3 DNA: TGTGCCAGCAGTTCCCTCCTCGAGGGTGAGCACTGGAATGAGCAGTTCTTC; CDR3 protein: CASSSLLEGEHWNEQFF
D gene: NA; J gene: TRBJ2-7; clone size: NA; V gene: TRBV14; CDR3 length: 13; CDR3 DNA: TGTGCCAGCAGCCAAGCCGGGACGGGGGAGCAGTACTTC; CDR3 protein: CASSQAGTGEQYF
D gene: TRBD2; J gene: TRBJ2-7; clone size: NA; V gene: TRBV27; CDR3 length: 16; CDR3 DNA: TGTGCCAGCAGTTTATTGGTAGCGGGAGGGCCACGGGAGCAGTACTTC; CDR3 protein: CASSLLVAGGPREQYF
D gene: NA; J gene: TRBJ2-1; clone size: NA; V gene: TRBV7-2; CDR3 length: 15; CDR3 DNA: TGTGCCAGCAGCTCTGTTGACTCGGCCTACAATGAGCAGTTCTTC; CDR3 protein: CASSSVDSAYNEQFF
D gene: NA; J gene: TRBJ2-7; clone size: NA; V gene: TRBV14; CDR3 length: 14; CDR3 DNA: TGTGCCAGCAGCCACAGGGGAGGATTGTACGAGCAGTACTTC; CDR3 protein: CASSHRGGLYEQYF
D gene: NA; J gene: TRBJ1-1; clone size: NA; V gene: TRBV12-5; CDR3 length: 12; CDR3 DNA: TGTGCTAGTGGTCCCGGGGGCACTGAAGCTTTCTTT; CDR3 protein: CASGPGGTEAFF
D gene: TRBD1; J gene: TRBJ1-1; clone size: NA; V gene: TRBV5-1; CDR3 length: 14; CDR3 DNA: TGCGCCAGCAGGGGAGGGGGCGGAAGCACTGAAGCTTTCTTT; CDR3 protein: CASRGGGGSTEAFF
D gene: NA; J gene: TRBJ2-2; clone size: NA; V gene: TRBV19; CDR3 length: 15; CDR3 DNA: TGTGCCAGTAGTATTAGGACAGCGGGCACCGGGGAGCTGTTTTTT; CDR3 protein: CASSIRTAGTGELFF
D gene: TRBD2; J gene: TRBJ2-3; clone size: NA; V gene: TRBV9; CDR3 length: 16; CDR3 DNA: TGTGCCAGCAGCGTAGAGGCTAGCGGGAGAATCGATACGCAGTATTTT; CDR3 protein: CASSVEASGRIDTQYF
D gene: TRBD2; J gene: TRBJ2-7; clone size: once; V gene: TRBV29-1; CDR3 length: 13; CDR3 DNA: TGCAGCGTTTCCTTAGCGGGAGTTGGCGAGCAGTACTTC; CDR3 protein: CSVSLAGVGEQYF
D gene: NA; J gene: TRBJ2-3; clone size: NA; V gene: TRBV5-3; CDR3 length: 14; CDR3 DNA: TGTGCCAGAAGCTTACTGGCTTTCACAGATACGCAGTATTTT; CDR3 protein: CARSLLAFTDTQYF
D gene: TRBD2; J gene: TRBJ2-5; clone size: NA; V gene: TRBV11-2; CDR3 length: 14; CDR3 DNA: TGTGCCAGCAGAGCGGGAGCCGAATTGGAGACCCAGTACTTC; CDR3 protein: CASRAGAELETQYF
D gene: NA; J gene: TRBJ2-1; clone size: NA; V gene: TRBV4-2; CDR3 length: 16; CDR3 DNA: TGTGCCAGCAGCCAAGTGGTCTCCCTAAATGTCCATGAGCAGTTCTTC; CDR3 protein: CASSQVVSLNVHEQFF
D gene: NA; J gene: TRBJ2-7; clone size: NA; V gene: TRBV2; CDR3 length: 13; CDR3 DNA: TGTGCCAGCAGAGGCGGGGTCTCCTACGAGCAGTACTTC; CDR3 protein: CASRGGVSYEQYF
D gene: TRBD2; J gene: TRBJ2-3; clone size: NA; V gene: TRBV5-6; CDR3 length: 16; CDR3 DNA: TGTGCCAGCAGCAATCCTTGGCGGGAGGGAGCAGATACGCAGTATTTT; CDR3 protein: CASSNPWREGADTQYF
D gene: TRBD2; J gene: TRBJ2-1; clone size: NA; V gene: TRBV6-5; CDR3 length: 16; CDR3 DNA: TGTGCCAGCAGTTACTCGATTGGCGGGAGGGCCTACGAGCAGTTCTTC; CDR3 protein: CASSYSIGGRAYEQFF
D gene: TRBD2; J gene: TRBJ2-1; clone size: NA; V gene: TRBV19; CDR3 length: 15; CDR3 DNA: TGTGCCAGTTCCATAGGACTAGCGGGAGGTCATGAGCAGTTCTTC; CDR3 protein: CASSIGLAGGHEQFF
D gene: NA; J gene: TRBJ2-1; clone size: NA; V gene: TRBV15; CDR3 length: 16; CDR3 DNA: TGTGCCACCAGCAGAGAATCGGTACAGGCCTACAATGAGCAGTTCTTC; CDR3 protein: CATSRESVQAYNEQFF
D gene: NA; J gene: TRBJ2-7; clone size: NA; V gene: TRBV19; CDR3 length: 14; CDR3 DNA: TGTGCCAGTAGTATCAATCTCGGGGAGAACGAGCAGTACTTC; CDR3 protein: CASSINLGENEQYF
D gene: NA; J gene: TRBJ1-1; clone size: NA; V gene: TRBV15; CDR3 length: 14; CDR3 DNA: TGTGCCACCAGCAGCGGACAGACGAACACTGAAGCTTTCTTT; CDR3 protein: CATSSGQTNTEAFF
D gene: TRBD2; J gene: TRBJ2-7; clone size: NA; V gene: TRBV19; CDR3 length: 15; CDR3 DNA: TGTGCCAGTAGTATGGGGGGACTAGCGGATTACGAGCAGTACTTC; CDR3 protein: CASSMGGLADYEQYF
D gene: NA; J gene: TRBJ1-5; clone size: NA; V gene: TRBV10-1; CDR3 length: 14; CDR3 DNA: TGCGCCAGCATAGCTGCTTATAGCAATCAGCCCCAGCATTTT; CDR3 protein: CASIAAYSNQPQHF
D gene: NA; J gene: TRBJ2-1; clone size: NA; V gene: TRBV7-3; CDR3 length: 16; CDR3 DNA: TGTGCCAGCAGCTTAAATGGCGCAAGCTCCTACAATGAGCAGTTCTTC; CDR3 protein: CASSLNGASSYNEQFF
D gene: TRBD1; J gene: TRBJ2-3; clone size: once; V gene: TRBV6-5; CDR3 length: 15; CDR3 DNA: TGTGCCAGCAGTTCCAGGACAGGGAGCACAGATACGCAGTATTTT; CDR3 protein: CASSSRTGSTDTQYF
D gene: NA; J gene: TRBJ2-5; clone size: once; V gene: TRBV27; CDR3 length: 15; CDR3 DNA: TGTGCCAGCAGTCCTAACAGTCGGGCTCAAGAGACCCAGTACTTC; CDR3 protein: CASSPNSRAQETQYF
D gene: NA; J gene: TRBJ2-1; clone size: NA; V gene: TRBV11-2; CDR3 length: 12; CDR3 DNA: TGTGCCAGCAGCTTGGGGGGAGACGAGCAGTTCTTC; CDR3 protein: CASSLGGDEQFF
D gene: TRBD2; J gene: TRBJ2-5; clone size: once; V gene: TRBV29-1; CDR3 length: 14; CDR3 DNA: TGCAGCGTTGGAGGGGAGGGCCCTCGGGAGACCCAGTACTTC; CDR3 protein: CSVGGEGPRETQYF
D gene: NA; J gene: TRBJ2-7; clone size: NA; V gene: TRBV30; CDR3 length: 14; CDR3 DNA: TGTGCCTGGAGGCCGGGACGGTACACCTACGAGCAGTACTTC; CDR3 protein: CAWRPGRYTYEQYF
D gene: NA; J gene: TRBJ2-2; clone size: NA; V gene: TRBV7-8; CDR3 length: 16; CDR3 DNA: TGTGCCAGCAGCCCGGAGGGCTCTCCGAACACCGGGGAGCTGTTTTTT; CDR3 protein: CASSPEGSPNTGELFF
D gene: TRBD1; J gene: TRBJ2-5; clone size: NA; V gene: TRBV7-9; CDR3 length: 17; CDR3 DNA: TGTGCCAGCAGATTAAAGGCGTCCGGACAGGGGGAAGAGACCCAGTACTTC; CDR3 protein: CASRLKASGQGEETQYF
D gene: NA; J gene: TRBJ1-1; clone size: NA; V gene: TRBV5-5; CDR3 length: 13; CDR3 DNA: TGTGCCAGCAGCCCTTGGCCCCCGGAGTCAGCTTTCTTT; CDR3 protein: CASSPWPPESAFF
D gene: TRBD1; J gene: TRBJ2-1; clone size: NA; V gene: TRBV5-1; CDR3 length: 16; CDR3 DNA: TGCGCCAGCAGCTTGGAACAGGGGGCAAGGTACAATGAGCAGTTCTTC; CDR3 protein: CASSLEQGARYNEQFF
D gene: NA; J gene: TRBJ2-7; clone size: NA; V gene: TRBV27; CDR3 length: 15; CDR3 DNA: TGTGCCAGCAGGATAGGGGGGGGTGCCCCCTACGAGCAGTACTTC; CDR3 protein: CASRIGGGAPYEQYF
D gene: TRBD1; J gene: TRBJ1-1; clone size: NA; V gene: TRBV7-9; CDR3 length: 14; CDR3 DNA: TGTGCCAGCAGCTTAGGACAGGGGCCCACTGAAGCTTTCTTT; CDR3 protein: CASSLGQGPTEAFF
D gene: NA; J gene: TRBJ2-7; clone size: NA; V gene: TRBV14; CDR3 length: 16; CDR3 DNA: TGTGCCAGCAGCCCCTATATGGCCCAAATCATCTACGAGCAGTACTTC; CDR3 protein: CASSPYMAQIIYEQYF
D gene: NA; J gene: TRBJ1-1; clone size: NA; V gene: TRBV30; CDR3 length: 12; CDR3 DNA: TGTGCCTGGGGGGTTATGAACACTGAAGCTTTCTTT; CDR3 protein: CAWGVMNTEAFF
D gene: TRBD2; J gene: TRBJ2-7; clone size: NA; V gene: TRBV5-1; CDR3 length: 13; CDR3 DNA: TGCGCCAGCAGAGCGGGAGGAGGGTACGAGCAGTACTTC; CDR3 protein: CASRAGGGYEQYF
D gene: TRBD2; J gene: TRBJ2-1; clone size: NA; V gene: TRBV4-1; CDR3 length: 17; CDR3 DNA: TGCGCCAGCAGCCAATGGACGGGGCGGGAGGCCTACAATGAGCAGTTCTTC; CDR3 protein: CASSQWTGREAYNEQFF
D gene: NA; J gene: TRBJ2-7; clone size: NA; V gene: TRBV4-1; CDR3 length: 14; CDR3 DNA: TGCGCCAGCAGCCAAGATGAGACGTTCTACGAGCAGTACTTC; CDR3 protein: CASSQDETFYEQYF
D gene: NA; J gene: TRBJ1-5; clone size: once; V gene: TRBV28; CDR3 length: 15; CDR3 DNA: TGTGCCAGCGTCTGGGCAGAATATAGCAATCAGCCCCAGCATTTT; CDR3 protein: CASVWAEYSNQPQHF
D gene: NA; J gene: TRBJ2-1; clone size: NA; V gene: TRBV2; CDR3 length: 13; CDR3 DNA: TGTGCCAGCAGTCACGGGCCTGGGAATGAGCAGTTCTTC; CDR3 protein: CASSHGPGNEQFF
D gene: TRBD2; J gene: TRBJ2-7; clone size: NA; V gene: TRBV6-1; CDR3 length: 16; CDR3 DNA: TGTGCCAGCAGTGAAAAGACTAGCGGGAGGCTATACGAGCAGTACTTC; CDR3 protein: CASSEKTSGRLYEQYF
D gene: TRBD2; J gene: TRBJ2-2; clone size: NA; V gene: TRBV13; CDR3 length: 15; CDR3 DNA: TGTGCCAGCAGTTGCGCCGGGACTAGCACCGGGGAGCTGTTTTTT; CDR3 protein: CASSCAGTSTGELFF
D gene: NA; J gene: TRBJ1-2; clone size: NA; V gene: TRBV6-4; CDR3 length: 13; CDR3 DNA: TGTGCCAGCAGTCCCGGGAACGCAGAGGGCTACACCTTC; CDR3 protein: CASSPGNAEGYTF
D gene: NA; J gene: TRBJ1-2; clone size: once; V gene: TRBV13; CDR3 length: 15; CDR3 DNA: TGTGCCAGCAGCTTAGACCTGAGTGCGAACTATGGCTACACCTTC; CDR3 protein: CASSLDLSANYGYTF